One sample yielded the 7 T cell receptor beta chains listed below, sequenced in a study of blood T cell repertoires in COVID-19. Repertoires were generated with immunoSEQ multiplex PCR, while TCRdb's copy carries only in-frame clones and drops some. The data contain approximately 46,000 clones, about 70% of them singletons. The sequencing sample was made of peripheral blood. The receptors come from a man aged 80 or over with acute or convalescent COVID-19.

This clone was observed once. The gene calls are TRBV3-1 (or the pseudogene TRBV3-2) and TRBJ2-1, with TRBD2 matching over 13 bases. Germline V CDR1 and CDR2: LGHDT, YNNKEL (reference sequence). Germline trimming cut 0 bases from V and 4 bases from J; bases unmatched to any gene: 3. The CDR3 length is 17 residues. This chain's CDR3 is CASSQDRGLAGYNEQFF. The CDR3 DNA is TGTGCCAGCAGCCAAGATAGGGGACTAGCGGGGTACAATGAGCAGTTCTTC.

There are a few counts of this clone. The V gene is TRBV30, the J gene TRBJ2-1, with a weak D call TRBD2 (5 bases). The CDR3 sequence is 15 residues long. Germline CDR1 is GTSNPN and CDR2 is SVGIG (reference sequence). Trimming took off 2 bases at V and 0 bases at J, with 11 bases between the two ends. This CDR3 reads CAWSRGPSSYNEQFF. The CDR3 DNA reads TGTGCCTGGAGTAGAGGGCCTAGCTCCTACAATGAGCAGTTCTTC.

The V gene is TRBV7-2, the J gene TRBJ2-4; 12 bases align to TRBD1. The CDR3 covers 15 residues. J was trimmed by 9 bases and V by 3 bases; bases with no gene match: 6. Germline V gene lookup returns CDR1 SGHTA and CDR2 FQGNSA. This chain's CDR3 is CASSLGQGAGGIQYF. As DNA, the CDR3 is TGTGCCAGCAGCTTGGGACAGGGGGCAGGGGGCATTCAGTACTTC.

This clone was recorded a few times. J is TRBJ2-3 and V is TRBV11-2; no clear D. The CDR3 runs 13 residues. Per the germline V gene, CDR1 is SGHAT and CDR2 is FQNNGV. V lost 3 bases to trimming and J lost 5 bases, with 9 bases between them. The CDR3 reads CASSLAPKDTQYF. CDR3 nucleotide sequence: TGTGCCAGCAGCTTGGCCCCCAAAGATACGCAGTATTTT.

J is TRBJ2-2 and V is TRBV6-4, with TRBD1 matching 12 bases. From germline, CDR1 is MRHNA and CDR2 SNTAGT. The length of the CDR3 is 15 residues. Trimming at V came to 6 bases and at J to 5 bases, leaving 4 bases not matched to a gene. CDR3 in amino acids: CASRMGQGATGELFF. The CDR3 DNA reads as TGTGCCAGCAGAATGGGACAGGGGGCGACCGGGGAGCTGTTTTTT.

This clone was counted a few times. The chain carries TRBV19 and TRBJ2-6; D not certain. The CDR3 has 15 residues. Germline V gene lookup returns CDR1 LNHDA and CDR2 SQIVND (reference sequence). Deletions cut 9 bases from V and 4 bases from J, with 16 bases between. The CDR3 coding sequence is TGTGCCAGCAAAAAAGGCCCCAGGGGGGCCAACGTCCTGACTTTC. Translating it yields CASKKGPRGANVLTF.

CDR3: CASSPEREVYEQYF. The CDR3 bases are TGTGCCAGCTCACCAGAGCGGGAGGTTTACGAGCAGTACTTC. The chain couples TRBV18 to TRBJ2-7; 9 bases map to TRBD2. The CDR3 totals 14 residues. The germline gives CDR1 KGHSH, CDR2 LQKENI. V was pared by 2 bases and J by 4 bases, with 3 bases of the junction left unmatched.